The subject of this entry is one T cell receptor (beta chain). What it binds is unknown. Assay used: immunoSEQ multiplex PCR; TCRdb lists only in-frame clones, some missing. This repertoire shows about 140,000 clones, around 90% found once; its top ten account for 4%. The data originate from a study of T cell responses to AZD1222 COVID-19 vaccine. Study results and caveats: Clonal diversity was possibly underestimated; the donors were predominantly white British and more often female.

Germline CDR1 and CDR2: SGHVS and FQNEAQ. The CDR3 has 12 residues. V lost 5 bases and J lost 5, with 9 bases in between. This clonotype was obtained from an adult who received the AZD1222 COVID-19 vaccine. The rearrangement joins TRBV7-8 to TRBJ1-2; D ambiguous. The material sequenced was peripheral blood, taken 28 days after the second AZD1222 dose. CDR3 sequence reads: CASSHGQYGYTF. The CDR3 region has the DNA TGTGCCAGCAGCCACGGGCAGTATGGCTACACCTTC.